This TCR beta chain is from a study of blood T cell repertoires in COVID-19. The wider study: The cDNA or gDNA used as material had been derived from T cells, B-cell-depleted T cells, or PBMCs.

In the original analysis: Amplified reference gene primers provided the basis for estimating nucleated cell counts. Data came from immunoSEQ multiplex PCR; TCRdb stores just in-frame clones and leaves some out. For V, J and clone size, that table is used; D and trimming come from the DNA. Among fewer than 450,000 clones listed, 88% were seen once. CDR3 length: 14 residues. Germline loops: CDR1 MGHDK, CDR2 SYGVNS. V dropped 8 bases and J dropped 8; count of bases not matched to a gene: 7. This clone was counted once. The sequence was collected from a woman in her fifties or sixties with COVID-19, enrolled during active disease. Sequencing was done on a sample of peripheral blood. The V and J genes are TRBV25-1 and TRBJ2-1, with 12 bases identical to TRBD2. As DNA, the CDR3 is TGTGCCAGCGGCTCTAGCGGGGGGGCCTATGAGCAGTTCTTC. This sequence encodes CASGSSGGAYEQFF.